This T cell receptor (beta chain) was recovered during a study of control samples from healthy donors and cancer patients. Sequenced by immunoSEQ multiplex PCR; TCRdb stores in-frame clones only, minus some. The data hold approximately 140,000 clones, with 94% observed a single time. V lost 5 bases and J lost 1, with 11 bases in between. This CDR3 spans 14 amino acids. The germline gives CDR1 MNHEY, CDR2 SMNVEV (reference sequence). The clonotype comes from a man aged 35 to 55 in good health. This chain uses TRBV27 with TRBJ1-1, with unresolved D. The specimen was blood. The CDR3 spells CASSLRSRNTEAFF. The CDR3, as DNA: TGTGCCAGCAGTCTCCGGTCCAGGAACACTGAAGCTTTCTTT.